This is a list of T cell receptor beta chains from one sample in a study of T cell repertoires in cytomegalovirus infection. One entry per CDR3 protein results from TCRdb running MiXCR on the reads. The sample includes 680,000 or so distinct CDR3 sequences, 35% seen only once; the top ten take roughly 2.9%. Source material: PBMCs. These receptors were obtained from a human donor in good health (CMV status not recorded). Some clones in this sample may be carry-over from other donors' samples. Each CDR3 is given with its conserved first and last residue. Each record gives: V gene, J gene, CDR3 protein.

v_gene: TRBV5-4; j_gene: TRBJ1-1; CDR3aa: CASSLPGQANTEAFF
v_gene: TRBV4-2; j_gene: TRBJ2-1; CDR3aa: CASSHKSGGPSGEQFF
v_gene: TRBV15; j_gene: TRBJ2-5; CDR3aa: CATSGGGQGGETQYF
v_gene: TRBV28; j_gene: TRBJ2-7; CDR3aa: CASSFGTDYEQYF
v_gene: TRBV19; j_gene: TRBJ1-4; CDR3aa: CASTTGRIVNEKLFF
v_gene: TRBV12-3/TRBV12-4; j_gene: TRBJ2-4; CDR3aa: CASSSRGKKIQYF
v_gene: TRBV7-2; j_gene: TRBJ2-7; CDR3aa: CASSLFAGGHELYYEQYF
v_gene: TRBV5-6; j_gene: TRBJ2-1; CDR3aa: CASSGSLSGYNEQFF
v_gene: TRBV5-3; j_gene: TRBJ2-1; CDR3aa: CASSPLGDEQFF
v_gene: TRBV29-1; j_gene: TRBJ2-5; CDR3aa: CSVEGGGGKTQYF
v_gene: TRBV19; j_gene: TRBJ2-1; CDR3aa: CASSAKLYNEQFF
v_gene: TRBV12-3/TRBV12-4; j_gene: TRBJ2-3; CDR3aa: CASRPTILSTDTQYF
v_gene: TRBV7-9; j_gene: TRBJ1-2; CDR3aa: CASSSVFSDGYTF
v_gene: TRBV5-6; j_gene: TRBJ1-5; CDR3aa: CASTFRGVQPQHF
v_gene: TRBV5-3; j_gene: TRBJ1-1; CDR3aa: CASSVGKRYTEAFF
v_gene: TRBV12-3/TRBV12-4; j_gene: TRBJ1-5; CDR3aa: CASSGQPNQPQHF
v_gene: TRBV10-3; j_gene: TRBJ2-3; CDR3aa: CAIGGREYTDTQYF
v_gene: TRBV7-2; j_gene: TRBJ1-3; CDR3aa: CASSNRGLGNTIYF
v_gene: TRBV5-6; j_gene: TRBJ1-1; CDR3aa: CASSSGTGGEAFF
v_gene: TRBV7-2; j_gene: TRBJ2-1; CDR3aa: CASSLASGVNEQFF
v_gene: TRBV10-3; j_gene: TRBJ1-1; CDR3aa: CAIRNRTEKAFF
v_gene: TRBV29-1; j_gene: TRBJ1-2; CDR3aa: CSARTLEGNYGYTF
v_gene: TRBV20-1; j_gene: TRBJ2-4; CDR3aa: CSVGAGGAGPKNIQYF
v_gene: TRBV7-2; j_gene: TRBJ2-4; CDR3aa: CASSPRQGLKNIQYF
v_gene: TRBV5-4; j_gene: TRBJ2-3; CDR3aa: CASSLDDNRGDTQYF
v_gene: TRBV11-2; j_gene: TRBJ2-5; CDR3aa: CASSAGTGPFGAQYF
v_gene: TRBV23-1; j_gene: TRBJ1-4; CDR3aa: CASSQSAGTGQLFF
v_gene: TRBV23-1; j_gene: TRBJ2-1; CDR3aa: CASSQTGEYFNEQFF
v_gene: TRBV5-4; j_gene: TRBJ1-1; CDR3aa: CASSLDSLPEAFF
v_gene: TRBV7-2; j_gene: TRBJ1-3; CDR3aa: CASSRETSGNTIYF
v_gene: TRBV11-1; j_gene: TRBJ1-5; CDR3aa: CASSLDVKQPQHF
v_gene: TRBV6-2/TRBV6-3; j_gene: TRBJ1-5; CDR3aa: CATREGGLNQPQHF
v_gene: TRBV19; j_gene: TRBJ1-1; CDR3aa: CASSTGGATEAFF
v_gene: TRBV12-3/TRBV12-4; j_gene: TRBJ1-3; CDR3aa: CASSLATGRNTIYF
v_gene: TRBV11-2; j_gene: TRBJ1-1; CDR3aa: CASSYRTGGFEAFF
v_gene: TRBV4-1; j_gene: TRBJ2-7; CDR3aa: CASSPGLRGNFYEQYF
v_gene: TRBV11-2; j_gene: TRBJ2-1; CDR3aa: CASSLQTHGYNEQFF
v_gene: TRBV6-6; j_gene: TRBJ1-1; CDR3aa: CASSYKGITEAFF
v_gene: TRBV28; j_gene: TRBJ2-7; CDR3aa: CASSLRGTSSYEQYF
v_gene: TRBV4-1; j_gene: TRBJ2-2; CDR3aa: CASSREGAIRTGELFF
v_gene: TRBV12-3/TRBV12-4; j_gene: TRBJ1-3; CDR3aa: CASRVQGTPGNTIYF
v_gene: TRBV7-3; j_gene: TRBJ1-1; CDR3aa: CASSREGNTEAFF
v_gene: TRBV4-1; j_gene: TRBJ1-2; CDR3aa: CASSQTNRVGGYTF
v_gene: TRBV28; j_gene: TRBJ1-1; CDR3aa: CASSFRGVLNTEAFF
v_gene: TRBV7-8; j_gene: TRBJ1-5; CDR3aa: CASSLASHQPQHF
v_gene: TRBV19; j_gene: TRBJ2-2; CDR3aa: CASTYLRGTGELFF
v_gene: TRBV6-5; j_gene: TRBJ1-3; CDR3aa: CASSYAPGQFHSGNTIYF
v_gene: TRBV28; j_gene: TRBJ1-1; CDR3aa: CASSWRSQAFF
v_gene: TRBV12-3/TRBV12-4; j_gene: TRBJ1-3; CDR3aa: CASMPGGLYRNTIYF
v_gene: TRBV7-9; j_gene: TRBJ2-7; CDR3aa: CASSLSSGSAYEQYF
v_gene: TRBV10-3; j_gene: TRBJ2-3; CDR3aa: CAISERTGPADTQYF
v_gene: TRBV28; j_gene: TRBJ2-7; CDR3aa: CASSLGSVYEQYF
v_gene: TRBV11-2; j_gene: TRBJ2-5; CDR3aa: CASSLGAGSQETQYF